These 11 T cell receptor beta chains originate from one sample sequenced in a study of shared clonotypes between healthy human individuals. The assay was immunoSEQ multiplex PCR, and TCRdb's table has in-frame clones only and misses some. The sample lists 900,000 to 1,200,000 clones, approximately 80% occurring once. Sequenced sample: memory CD4+ T cells from PBMCs. Subset noted: CD45RA-negative fraction. These receptors were collected from a man between 18 and 35 years old in good health. Some clones in this sample may be carry-over from other donors' samples.

Here the CDR3 reads CASSLGFWTGAEKLFF. The CDR3 DNA follows: TGTGCCAGCAGTTTAGGATTTTGGACAGGGGCGGAAAAACTGTTTTTT. This chain joins TRBV28 and TRBJ1-4; 9 bases map to TRBD1. CDR1 MDHEN and CDR2 SYDVKM come from the germline V gene. CDR3 length: 16 amino acids. V lost 2 bases to trimming and J lost 8 bases; unmatched junction nucleotides: 9.

This clone was detected once. This rearrangement joins TRBV11-2 to TRBJ1-1; D is unresolved. Germline V lookup: CDR1 SGHAT, CDR2 FQNNGV. The length of the CDR3 is 14 residues. The V gene lost 5 bases and the J gene lost 0 bases, with 10 bases spanning the gap. The CDR3 here is CASSAEVLNTEAFF. The CDR3 DNA is TGTGCCAGCAGCGCAGAGGTATTGAACACTGAAGCTTTCTTT.

The genes are TRBV6-1 and TRBJ2-7; tentative D call: TRBD1 (6 bases). The CDR3 is 15 amino acids. The germline CDR1 and CDR2 sequences are MNHNS and SASEGT. The ends were cut back, 0 bases at V and 3 bases at J, with 12 bases in the middle. The CDR3 reads CASSEADSRGYEQYF. CDR3 in DNA: TGTGCCAGCAGTGAAGCGGACAGCCGAGGCTACGAGCAGTACTTC.

This clone has a count of ten or more. V usage is TRBV6-1 and J usage is TRBJ1-5, with no clear D. This CDR3 has 13 residues. V was pared by 1 base and J by 7 bases, with 8 bases between. The germline gives CDR1 MNHNS, CDR2 SASEGT. The CDR3 here is CASSEVSEQPQHF. Here the CDR3 DNA reads TGTGCCAGCAGTGAAGTATCAGAACAGCCCCAGCATTTT.

The chain is built from TRBV5-1 and TRBJ2-1; D gene unclear. The ends were cut back, 0 bases at V and 6 bases at J, with 7 bases in the middle. The germline gives CDR1 SGHRS, CDR2 YFSETQ. The CDR3 length is 13 residues. CDR3 sequence reads: CASSLDLVNEQFF. The CDR3 DNA reads as TGCGCCAGCAGCTTGGATCTAGTCAATGAGCAGTTCTTC.

V and J are TRBV28 and TRBJ2-5, with TRBD1 matching over 7 bases. The length of the CDR3 is 14 residues. V lost 5 bases and J lost 1; bases outside the gene matches: 4. The germline V gene encodes CDR1 MDHEN and CDR2 SYDVKM. The CDR3 DNA is TGTGCCAGCAGTATCCGACAGGGCCAAGAGACCCAGTACTTC. Its translation: CASSIRQGQETQYF.

CDR3 region: CASSKDGFSGNTIYF. DNA of the CDR3: TGCGCCAGCAGCAAGGACGGTTTCTCTGGAAACACCATATATTTT. This rearrangement joins TRBV5-1 to TRBJ1-3; no firm D call. The CDR3 is made up of 15 amino acids. From germline, CDR1 is SGHRS and CDR2 YFSETQ. The ends were cut back, 4 bases at V and 0 bases at J, with 11 bases in the middle.

This clone was counted once. In nucleotides, the CDR3 is TGTGCCAGCAGCCCCCCCCTCTCCCCAACCTCGGATACGCAGTATTTT. It specifies CASSPPLSPTSDTQYF. The chain uses TRBV7-9 and TRBJ2-3, with D hard to call. V was pared by 5 bases and J by 6 bases, with 21 bases between. Germline lookup yields CDR1 SEHNR and CDR2 FQNEAQ (reference sequence). The CDR3 is made up of 16 amino acids.

The V gene is TRBV6-6, the J gene TRBJ1-5; 8 nucleotides line up with TRBD1. CDR1 is MNHNY and CDR2 is SVGAGI in the germline V gene (reference sequence). This CDR3 region has 15 residues. Trimming at V came to 3 bases and at J to 3 bases, leaving 4 bases not matched to a gene. The CDR3 DNA sequence: TGTGCCAGCAGTTATTCGGACAGGGACAATCAGCCCCAGCATTTT. Amino acids: CASSYSDRDNQPQHF.

Notes on this clone: The sample contains more than one DNA sequence encoding this CDR3. This rearrangement joins TRBV6-5 to TRBJ2-1; tentative D call: TRBD2 (6 bases). Looked up from germline, CDR1 is MNHEY and CDR2 is SVGAGI. V lost 2 bases, J lost 1 base, and 12 bases lay in between. The CDR3 is 16 amino acids. Here the CDR3 DNA reads TGTGCCAGCAGTTACAGCGGAGGGAGTTCCTACAATGAGCAGTTCTTC. Protein sequence: CASSYSGGSSYNEQFF.

The chain uses TRBV28 and TRBJ1-5; D is ambiguous. V was cut by 3 bases and J by 6 bases, with 6 bases left in between. The CDR3 is 12 residues long. Germline V gene lookup returns CDR1 MDHEN and CDR2 SYDVKM. CDR3 in DNA: TGTGCCAGCAGTTTTGGAGGTCAGCCCCAGCATTTT. It encodes CASSFGGQPQHF.